This passage covers 8 T cell receptor beta chains from one sample sequenced in a study of CD8 T cells in Susac syndrome. It was with random hexamers that about 0.45 to 1 ug RNA was reverse transcribed. TCRdb reprocessed the immunoSEQ multiplex PCR reads with MiXCR, giving one entry per CDR3 protein. The profile shows about 150,000 distinct CDR3 sequences, about 95% of them singletons. Sequenced sample: CD4+ T cells from PBMCs. The receptor source for this set is a human donor with Susac syndrome.

The chain links TRBV10-3 to TRBJ1-3; D gene ambiguous. V lost 3 bases, J lost 0 bases, and 12 bases lay in between. Germline V lookup: CDR1 ENHRY, CDR2 SYGVKD. The CDR3 has 16 residues. CDR3 sequence: CAISEAGGFSGNTIYF. The DNA of the CDR3 is TGTGCCATCAGTGAAGCAGGAGGCTTCTCTGGAAACACCATATATTTT.

The rearrangement links TRBV2 to TRBJ2-1; D perhaps matches TRBD1 (6 bases). This CDR3 has 16 residues. Germline V CDR1 and CDR2: SNHLY, FYNNEI. Trimming took 6 bases from V and 4 from J, leaving 19 bases between them. This CDR3 is CASRSLQGLGYNEQFF. The DNA of the CDR3 is TGTGCCAGCAGATCCCTACAGGGCCTGGGGTACAATGAGCAGTTCTTC.

The rearrangement joins TRBV5-6 to TRBJ1-3; the D gene is possibly TRBD1 (6 bases). V was clipped by 3 bases and J by 5 bases, with 12 bases between them. Germline V gene sequence: CDR1 SGHDT, CDR2 YYEEEE. CDR3 length equals 14 residues. The CDR3 DNA sequence: TGTGCCAGCAGCTCAGGGGACCGGAGAAACACCATATATTTT. Its protein is CASSSGDRRNTIYF.

This chain connects TRBV7-3 to TRBJ1-6; 8 nucleotides match TRBD1. J gave up 10 bases and V 5 bases, and 10 bases lay outside the gene matches. Looked up from germline, CDR1 is SGHTA and CDR2 is FQGTGA. CDR3 size: 15 residues. Here the CDR3 DNA reads TGTGCCAGCAGCCAATTCGGGACAGGCAAGTCACCCCTCCACTTT. Translation: CASSQFGTGKSPLHF.

The V and J genes are TRBV19 and TRBJ2-1; D might be TRBD1 (5 bases). V lost 5 bases and J lost 9, with 17 bases in between. The CDR3 runs to 14 residues. Per the germline V gene, CDR1 is LNHDA and CDR2 is SQIVND (reference sequence). The CDR3 DNA reads TGTGCCAGTAGTGCCTCCAGGGTTTGGGGTGAGCAGTTCTTC. Its protein product is CASSASRVWGEQFF.

In this sample, this clonotype turned up once. The chain couples TRBV3-1 to TRBJ1-6; maybe TRBD1 (5 bases). The CDR3 totals 16 residues. The germline V gene has CDR1 LGHDT and CDR2 YNNKEL (reference sequence). Trimming took off 7 bases at V and 8 bases at J, with 21 bases between the two ends. The CDR3 reads CASTFQGADGHSPLHF. CDR3 DNA: TGTGCCAGCACCTTTCAAGGGGCTGATGGGCATTCACCCCTCCACTTT.

The J gene is TRBJ2-1, the V gene TRBV12-5; D gene ambiguous. This CDR3 is built from 11 residues. V was cut by 5 bases and J by 9 bases, with 8 bases left in between. Germline CDR1 and CDR2: LGHNT and FRNRAP. For the CDR3, the DNA is TGTGCTAGTGGTATATGGGGTGAGCAGTTCTTC. Protein: CASGIWGEQFF.

This chain connects TRBV24-1 to TRBJ2-3; a possible D gene is TRBD1 (5 bases). In germline, CDR1 is KGHDR, CDR2 SFDVKD. The CDR3 extends over 13 amino acids. Trimming shortened V by 1 base and J by 5 bases, and 6 bases separated the two germline ends. The CDR3 region is CATSDFQGDTQYF. DNA of the CDR3: TGTGCCACCAGTGATTTTCAGGGAGATACGCAGTATTTT.